The 27 T cell receptor beta chains reported below all come from one sample, sequenced in a study of CD8 T cells in Susac syndrome. The authors reverse transcribed roughly 0.5 to 1 ug RNA with random hexamers. TCRdb itself ran the immunoSEQ multiplex PCR reads through MiXCR, one entry per CDR3 protein. The table includes under 200,000 distinct CDR3 sequences, approximately 94% detected once. Sequencing used CD4+ T cells from PBMCs. Every receptor here comes from a human donor with Susac syndrome.

The CDR3 protein is CASSPGAHGYTF. CDR3 in DNA: TGTGCCAGCAGTCCGGGGGCCCATGGCTACACCTTC. This chain connects TRBV2 to TRBJ1-2, with D possibly TRBD1 on 6 matching bases. This CDR3 region has 12 residues. CDR1 SNHLY and CDR2 FYNNEI come from the germline V gene. V gave up 5 bases and J gave up 6 bases, with 10 bases separating them.

In this sample, this clonotype turned up a few times. V is TRBV7-9 and J is TRBJ2-7; 8 bases are shared with TRBD1. The trim removed 3 bases at V and 3 bases at J, leaving 4 bases unmatched. Germline V gene lookup returns CDR1 SEHNR and CDR2 FQNEAQ (reference sequence). The CDR3 sequence is 14 residues long. DNA of the CDR3: TGTGCCAGCAGCTTGACAGGGGTAGACTACGAGCAGTACTTC. Protein sequence: CASSLTGVDYEQYF.

V and J are TRBV12-5 and TRBJ2-1; D gene uncertain. From germline, CDR1 is LGHNT and CDR2 FRNRAP. V was cut by 4 bases and J by 9 bases, with 10 bases left in between. The CDR3 extends over 12 amino acids. The CDR3 protein is CASGYPTGEQFF. CDR3 coding DNA: TGTGCTAGTGGTTACCCGACCGGTGAGCAGTTCTTC.

A single count supports this clonotype. This chain uses TRBV12-3 or TRBV12-4 with TRBJ1-5; the match to TRBD1 covers 7 bases. This CDR3 region has 16 residues. The J segment lost 2 bases and the V segment lost 4 bases, leaving 8 bases of the junction unmatched. This chain's CDR3 is CASSSRQGWGNQPQHF. DNA for the CDR3: TGTGCCAGCAGTTCCAGACAGGGATGGGGCAATCAGCCCCAGCATTTT.

The V call is TRBV7-2, the J call TRBJ2-5; D uncertain. This CDR3 is 12 amino acids long. Germline V lookup: CDR1 SGHTA, CDR2 FQGNSA. The ends were cut back, 4 bases at V and 5 bases at J, with 8 bases in the middle. CDR3 in DNA: TGTGCCAGCAGCTCAACAACTGAGACCCAGTACTTC. Protein product: CASSSTTETQYF.

This chain joins TRBV20-1 and TRBJ1-1, with a possible D match to TRBD1 (6 bases). The V end was cut by 6 bases, the J end by 5 bases, with 16 bases between. CDR3 length: 13 amino acids. Germline assignment: CDR1 DFQATT and CDR2 SNEGSKA (reference sequence). Here the CDR3 reads CSAPDRRMTEAFF. CDR3 sequence (DNA): TGCAGTGCACCGGACAGAAGGATGACTGAAGCTTTCTTT.

The rearrangement links TRBV24-1 to TRBJ2-3, with 9 bases matching TRBD1. This CDR3 has 15 amino acids. V trimming: 2 bases; J trimming: 6 bases; junction bases outside the gene matches: 5. The germline CDR1 and CDR2 sequences are KGHDR and SFDVKD. Here the CDR3 reads CATSDSRDRADTQYF. DNA for the CDR3: TGTGCCACCAGTGATTCCCGGGACAGGGCGGATACGCAGTATTTT.

V usage is TRBV5-6 and J usage is TRBJ1-4; TRBD1 matches 7 bases. With V trimmed by 4 bases and J by 8 bases, 8 bases remained unmatched. The CDR3 consists of 14 residues. The germline V gene encodes CDR1 SGHDT and CDR2 YYEEEE. For the CDR3, the DNA is TGTGCCAGCAGCCGTACAGGGGCAGGGGAAAAACTGTTTTTT. This translates into CASSRTGAGEKLFF.

The V and J genes are TRBV15 and TRBJ1-3; perhaps TRBD1 as D (5 bases). Germline-derived CDR1 and CDR2 are LNHNV and YYDKDF (reference sequence). This CDR3 is 14 amino acids long. V was trimmed by 7 bases and J by 2 bases, leaving 12 bases between them. The CDR3 region is CATTLWGTGNTIYF. CDR3 nucleotides: TGTGCCACCACCCTTTGGGGCACTGGAAACACCATATATTTT.

This chain links TRBV5-1 with TRBJ2-1, with 7 bases identical to TRBD1. CDR1 and CDR2 from the germline V gene are SGHRS and YFSETQ. This CDR3 spans 15 amino acids. V lost 3 bases and J lost 8; bases outside the gene matches: 11. CDR3 nucleotides: TGCGCCAGCAGCTCCTCGGACAGGCAGGGGGATGAGCAGTTCTTC. Amino acids: CASSSSDRQGDEQFF.

This chain connects TRBV19 to TRBJ2-5, with 7 bases lining up with TRBD2. Losses at the gene ends were 1 base for V and 5 bases for J; bases not matched to a gene: 4. Germline CDR1 reads LNHDA; CDR2 reads SQIVND (reference sequence). The CDR3 is 14 amino acids. CDR3 nucleotide sequence: TGTGCCAGTAGTATAGTGGGAGGGTTTGAGACCCAGTACTTC. The encoded protein is CASSIVGGFETQYF.

The chain employs TRBV9 and TRBJ2-7; D is perhaps TRBD2 (5 bases). V was pared by 0 bases and J by 7 bases, with 11 bases between. Germline values: CDR1 SGDLS, CDR2 YYNGEE. The CDR3 contains 13 residues. The CDR3 here is CASSVDLAREQYF. The CDR3 DNA reads as TGTGCCAGCAGCGTAGATCTAGCTCGGGAGCAGTACTTC.

J is TRBJ2-5 and V is TRBV6-2 or TRBV6-3; 7 positions match TRBD1. The V segment lost 7 bases and the J segment 0 bases; nucleotides outside the gene matches: 8. The CDR3 is 15 amino acids. Germline CDR1 and CDR2: MNHEY and SVGEGT. The CDR3 loop is CASKPGQVYQETQYF. The CDR3 coding sequence is TGTGCCAGCAAACCTGGACAGGTGTACCAAGAGACCCAGTACTTC.

The chain combines TRBV2 with TRBJ1-5; 9 bases agree with TRBD1. This CDR3 spans 15 amino acids. V dropped 6 bases and J dropped 2; count of bases not matched to a gene: 5. Germline assignment: CDR1 SNHLY and CDR2 FYNNEI. CDR3 in DNA: TGTGCCAGCAGCGCGACAGGGGGGGGCAATCAGCCCCAGCATTTT. Amino acids: CASSATGGGNQPQHF.

The chain's CDR3 is CASSVAGGQGWNEQFF. CDR3 bases: TGTGCCAGCAGCGTAGCGGGAGGACAGGGCTGGAATGAGCAGTTCTTC. J is TRBJ2-1 and V is TRBV9; D may be TRBD1 (8 bases). The V end lost 0 bases, the J end lost 7 bases, and 17 bases lay between the germline ends. CDR1 and CDR2 (germline): SGDLS, YYNGEE. The CDR3 runs to 16 residues.

This chain uses TRBV20-1 with TRBJ2-3; 10 bases align to TRBD2. Germline CDR1 reads DFQATT; CDR2 reads SNEGSKA (reference sequence). Germline trimming cut 0 bases from V and 5 bases from J; bases unmatched to any gene: 5. This CDR3 is 15 amino acids long. The CDR3 DNA reads TGCAGTGCTAGAGAGCGGACTAGCGGAAAAGATACGCAGTATTTT. Translation: CSARERTSGKDTQYF.

The chain employs TRBV27 and TRBJ1-6; 7 bases map to TRBD1. CDR3 length: 15 residues. CDR1 is MNHEY and CDR2 is SMNVEV in the germline V gene (reference sequence). V shed 4 bases, J shed 7 bases, and the junction held 7 bases outside the gene matches. CDR3 protein: CASSSLDRLNSPLHF. DNA for the CDR3: TGTGCCAGCAGTTCCCTGGACAGGCTGAATTCACCCCTCCACTTT.

The chain carries TRBV6-6 and TRBJ2-6; 7 positions match TRBD1. Germline CDR1 MNHNY, CDR2 SVGAGI (reference sequence). The CDR3 is 16 residues long. Trimming at V came to 8 bases and at J to 0 bases, leaving 7 bases not matched to a gene. The CDR3 sequence: CASWNRGRSGANVLTF. The CDR3 DNA reads TGTGCCAGCTGGAACAGGGGCCGCTCTGGGGCCAACGTCCTGACTTTC.

The chain has TRBV25-1 and TRBJ2-2; 10 nucleotides agree with TRBD2. The CDR3 totals 18 residues. Looked up from germline, CDR1 is MGHDK and CDR2 is SYGVNS. J was trimmed by 1 base and V by 4 bases; bases with no gene match: 9. The CDR3 DNA sequence: TGTGCCAGCAGTGGACCCTATCTAGCGGGGGAGAACACCGGGGAGCTGTTTTTT. The encoded protein is CASSGPYLAGENTGELFF.

The J gene is TRBJ2-3, the V gene TRBV3-1; D may be TRBD2 (7 bases). Germline V gives CDR1 LGHDT, CDR2 YNNKEL (reference sequence). The ends were cut back, 0 bases at V and 6 bases at J, with 13 bases in the middle. The CDR3 covers 15 residues. The CDR3 sequence: CASSQEGGGGDTQYF. CDR3 nucleotide sequence: TGTGCCAGCAGCCAAGAAGGGGGGGGCGGTGATACGCAGTATTTT.

This clonotype was counted a single time. The chain links TRBV19 to TRBJ2-6; 10 bases match TRBD1. V lost 7 bases to trimming and J lost 0 bases; unmatched junction nucleotides: 3. The germline gives CDR1 LNHDA, CDR2 SQIVND (reference sequence). The CDR3 spans 16 residues. CDR3 nucleotides: TGTGCCAGTATGGACAGGGGGAACTCTGGGGCCAACGTCCTGACTTTC. Residues: CASMDRGNSGANVLTF.

The rearrangement links TRBV25-1 to TRBJ2-5, with a possible D match to TRBD1 (5 bases). CDR1 and CDR2 (germline): MGHDK, SYGVNS. The CDR3 length is 15 residues. The V and J ends lost 4 bases and 4 bases respectively, with 16 bases between them. This CDR3 is CASSASRLGVETQYF. The CDR3, as DNA: TGTGCCAGCAGTGCTTCCCGGTTAGGGGTAGAGACCCAGTACTTC.

This clonotype has only one observation. This chain links TRBV25-1 with TRBJ2-3, with D possibly matching TRBD2 (6 bases). The V end lost 0 bases, the J end lost 2 bases, and 15 bases lay between the germline ends. Germline CDR1 MGHDK, CDR2 SYGVNS. The CDR3 is made up of 17 amino acids. CDR3: CASSEYPAGRITDTQYF. The DNA of the CDR3 is TGTGCCAGCAGTGAATACCCTGCGGGACGGATCACAGATACGCAGTATTTT.

V gene TRBV12-3 or TRBV12-4 combines with J gene TRBJ2-3; no reliable D call. V lost 1 base and J 11 bases, leaving 10 bases between the germline ends. The CDR3 spans 12 residues. The CDR3 nucleotides are TGTGCCAGCAGTTTAGAACAGCACAGGCAGTATTTT. It yields the protein CASSLEQHRQYF.

The rearrangement joins TRBV9 to TRBJ2-5; TRBD2 matches 8 bases. The CDR3 contains 16 residues. The junction had 13 bases not matched to a gene; V was cut back by 0 bases and J by 9 bases. CDR1 and CDR2 (germline): SGDLS, YYNGEE. CDR3 sequence reads: CASSVGSAGVTGAQYF. The CDR3 DNA sequence: TGTGCCAGCAGCGTAGGATCAGCGGGGGTTACGGGGGCCCAGTACTTC.

The rearrangement uses TRBV29-1 and TRBJ1-1, with 7 bases fitting TRBD1. Trimming at V came to 7 bases and at J to 4 bases, leaving 9 bases not matched to a gene. Germline V gene lookup returns CDR1 SQVTM and CDR2 ANQGSEA. This CDR3 comprises 13 residues. Written as DNA, the CDR3 is TGCAGCGCGCGACAGGGATCGGGCACTGAAGCTTTCTTT. Protein product: CSARQGSGTEAFF.

This clonotype has just a few counts. The V and J genes are TRBV3-1 and TRBJ1-2; D perhaps matches TRBD1 (6 bases). Germline V gene lookup returns CDR1 LGHDT and CDR2 YNNKEL (reference sequence). CDR3 length: 13 residues. Trimming cost V 3 bases and J 4 bases, with 9 bases left between them. In DNA form, the CDR3 reads TGTGCCAGCAGCCAGGGGGGCGGCTATGGCTACACCTTC. This encodes CASSQGGGYGYTF.